The rows below give T cell receptor beta chains drawn from one sample of a study of HIV-infected patients and healthy controls. A single record per CDR3 protein comes from TCRdb applying MiXCR to the 5' RACE reads. Of 15,000 to 19,000 distinct CDR3 sequences in the sample, around 6.7% were seen once. Material: blood. These receptors were obtained from an adult in good health. Each CDR3 is given with its conserved first and last residue. A D gene is named only where the DNA matches it firmly. Clone size is shown for a subset of rows, as once, few, many or a class of expanded clone.

CDR3aa | CDR3nt | d_gene | v_gene | abundance | j_gene
CSARPPTSIEQYF | TGCAGTGCTAGACCCCCTACTAGCATCGAGCAGTACTTC | - | TRBV20-1 | many | TRBJ2-7
CASRESRAIKNIQYF | TGTGCCAGCAGAGAGAGCCGGGCCATCAAAAACATTCAGTACTTC | - | TRBV2 | medium-sized | TRBJ2-4
CASSQWDRDFNEQYF | TGCGCCAGCAGTCAATGGGACAGGGACTTTAACGAGCAGTACTTC | TRBD1 | TRBV23-1 | many | TRBJ2-7
CASSQARVQTTEAFF | TGTGCCAGCAGCCAAGCCAGAGTTCAAACCACTGAAGCTTTCTTT | - | TRBV3-1 | - | TRBJ1-1
CASSRRAGEGEQFF | TGTGCCAGCTCTAGGCGAGCGGGAGAGGGTGAGCAGTTCTTC | TRBD2 | TRBV7-2 | - | TRBJ2-1
CASSIEGINEQFF | TGTGCCAGTAGTATCGAAGGGATCAATGAGCAGTTCTTC | - | TRBV19 | many | TRBJ2-1
CASSLQLSRDREKLFF | TGTGCCAGCAGCTTACAGTTATCCCGGGATCGGGAAAAACTGTTTTTT | - | TRBV7-2 | many | TRBJ1-4
CASSYSNWTSRTGELFF | TGTGCCAGCAGTTACTCGAACTGGACTAGTAGAACCGGGGAGCTGTTTTTT | TRBD2 | TRBV6-2/TRBV6-3 | many | TRBJ2-2
CASSLTVGGGQPQHF | TGTGCCAGCAGTTTAACGGTTGGGGGCGGGCAGCCCCAGCATTTT | - | TRBV12-3/TRBV12-4 | many | TRBJ1-5
CASSIPGQGVCEAFF | TGTGCCAGCAGCATACCGGGACAGGGGGTTTGTGAGGCTTTCTTT | - | TRBV21-1 | - | TRBJ1-1
CASSASPMEQFF | TGTGCCAGTAGCGCCAGTCCGATGGAGCAGTTCTTC | - | TRBV19 | many | TRBJ2-1
CASSLSRIGQGYFNEKLFF | TGCGCCAGCAGCCTCAGTCGGATCGGACAGGGGTATTTTAATGAAAAACTGTTTTTT | TRBD1 | TRBV4-3 | many | TRBJ1-4
CASSLDGYGYTF | TGTGCCAGCAGTCTGGACGGCTATGGCTACACCTTC | - | TRBV28 | many | TRBJ1-2
CASSFDSGVNPHTQYF | TGTGCCAGCAGCTTCGATAGCGGGGTAAACCCTCATACGCAGTATTTT | TRBD2 | TRBV5-6 | many | TRBJ2-3
CASSTTGSRTEAFF | TGTGCCAGCAGCACCACAGGGTCGCGCACTGAAGCTTTCTTT | - | TRBV6-5 | many | TRBJ1-1
CSVEIRGSGANVLTF | TGCAGCGTTGAGATCAGGGGCTCTGGGGCCAACGTCCTGACTTTC | - | TRBV29-1 | medium-sized | TRBJ2-6
CSVGTGANEKLFF | TGCAGCGTCGGGACAGGGGCTAATGAAAAACTGTTTTTT | TRBD1 | TRBV29-1 | few | TRBJ1-4
CATSGLAWETQYF | TGTGCCACCTCGGGACTAGCGTGGGAGACCCAGTACTTC | TRBD2 | TRBV2 | medium-sized | TRBJ2-5
CASSTDRGLETQYF | TGTGCCAGCAGCACGGACAGGGGTCTGGAGACCCAGTACTTC | TRBD1 | TRBV12-3/TRBV12-4 | few | TRBJ2-5
CASAPGTLRGYGYTF | TGTGCCAGCGCCCCCGGGACATTAAGAGGCTATGGCTACACCTTC | - | TRBV2 | many | TRBJ1-2
CSARALWEGASNQPQHF | TGCAGTGCTAGAGCCCTATGGGAGGGCGCGAGCAATCAGCCCCAGCATTTT | - | TRBV20-1 | many | TRBJ1-5
CSARQGAAQETQYF | TGCAGTGCTAGGCAGGGGGCGGCTCAAGAGACCCAGTACTTC | TRBD1 | TRBV20-1 | many | TRBJ2-5
CASSHLGGEQYF | TGTGCCAGCTCTCATTTAGGGGGCGAGCAGTACTTC | - | TRBV12-3/TRBV12-4 | few | TRBJ2-7
CASFGTGSVQYF | TGTGCCAGCTTCGGAACGGGCTCAGTGCAGTACTTC | - | TRBV6-1 | many | TRBJ2-7
CASSRDGKTEAFF | TGTGCCAGCAGTCGGGACGGGAAGACTGAAGCTTTCTTT | - | TRBV28 | - | TRBJ1-1
CASSQNRGVDQPQHF | TGCGCCAGCAGCCAGAACAGGGGAGTGGATCAGCCCCAGCATTTT | TRBD1 | TRBV4-3 | many | TRBJ1-5
CASSIQAGGRYEQYF | TGTGCCAGTAGTATTCAAGCGGGAGGGCGTTACGAGCAGTACTTC | TRBD2 | TRBV19 | many | TRBJ2-7
CASSPRRQGMDTQYF | TGTGCCAGCAGCCCTCGCAGACAGGGGATGGATACGCAGTATTTT | TRBD1 | TRBV28 | - | TRBJ2-3
CASSSRRTGRGTEAFF | TGTGCCAGCAGCTCCCGACGGACAGGGAGGGGCACTGAAGCTTTCTTT | TRBD1 | TRBV7-2 | many | TRBJ1-1
CASSPLAGGSSYEQFF | TGTGCCAGCAGCCCCTTAGCGGGAGGCTCGTCATACGAGCAGTTCTTC | TRBD2 | TRBV5-4 | many | TRBJ2-1
CASSGWVNTEAFF | TGTGCCAGCAGCGGCTGGGTGAACACTGAAGCTTTCTTT | - | TRBV28 | many | TRBJ1-1
CSARGAGASYNEQFF | TGCAGTGCTAGGGGAGCGGGAGCATCCTACAATGAGCAGTTCTTC | TRBD2 | TRBV20-1 | many | TRBJ2-1
CASLSTSGINTGELFF | TGTGCCAGCCTCTCGACTAGCGGGATTAACACCGGGGAGCTGTTTTTT | TRBD2 | TRBV6-5 | many | TRBJ2-2
CASQETGSSDEQYF | TGTGCCAGCCAGGAGACAGGGTCATCTGACGAGCAGTACTTC | TRBD1 | TRBV6-2/TRBV6-3 | medium-sized | TRBJ2-7
CASSTWLLEDTQYF | TGTGCCAGCAGCACATGGCTCTTGGAGGATACGCAGTATTTT | - | TRBV7-2 | - | TRBJ2-3
CASSPRDSGGINEQFF | TGTGCCAGCAGCCCCCGGGATAGCGGGGGTATCAATGAGCAGTTCTTC | TRBD2 | TRBV11-3 | - | TRBJ2-1
CASSTGRLRPQHF | TGTGCCAGCAGCACCGGGCGCCTTCGGCCCCAGCATTTT | - | TRBV12-3/TRBV12-4 | many | TRBJ1-5
CASSVLILGDTQYF | TGTGCCAGCAGCGTATTGATACTTGGGGATACGCAGTATTTT | - | TRBV9 | - | TRBJ2-3
CASSQTPGAYEQYF | TGCGCCAGCAGCCAAACCCCGGGGGCCTACGAGCAGTACTTC | - | TRBV4-3 | few | TRBJ2-7
CASSLSGGLNQPQHF | TGTGCCAGCAGCTTAAGTGGGGGTCTGAATCAGCCCCAGCATTTT | - | TRBV7-2 | many | TRBJ1-5
CASSIGDNYNEQFF | TGTGCCAGTAGTATAGGAGACAACTACAATGAGCAGTTCTTC | - | TRBV19 | few | TRBJ2-1
CASSPRPAGAYNEQFF | TGTGCCAGCTCACCCCGACCGGCGGGAGCGTACAATGAGCAGTTCTTC | TRBD2 | TRBV18 | many | TRBJ2-1
CASSFGDTQYF | TGTGCCAGCAGTTTCGGGGATACGCAGTATTTT | - | TRBV12-3/TRBV12-4 | many | TRBJ2-3
CSAKREALAKNIQYF | TGCAGTGCTAAGCGGGAGGCGCTAGCCAAAAACATTCAGTACTTC | TRBD2 | TRBV20-1 | medium-sized | TRBJ2-4
CASSLSDSPLHF | TGTGCCAGCAGCTTATCGGATTCACCCCTCCACTTT | - | TRBV11-3 | many | TRBJ1-6
CASSLGSQYEQYF | TGTGCCAGCAGTTTGGGCAGCCAATACGAGCAGTACTTC | - | TRBV5-4 | many | TRBJ2-7